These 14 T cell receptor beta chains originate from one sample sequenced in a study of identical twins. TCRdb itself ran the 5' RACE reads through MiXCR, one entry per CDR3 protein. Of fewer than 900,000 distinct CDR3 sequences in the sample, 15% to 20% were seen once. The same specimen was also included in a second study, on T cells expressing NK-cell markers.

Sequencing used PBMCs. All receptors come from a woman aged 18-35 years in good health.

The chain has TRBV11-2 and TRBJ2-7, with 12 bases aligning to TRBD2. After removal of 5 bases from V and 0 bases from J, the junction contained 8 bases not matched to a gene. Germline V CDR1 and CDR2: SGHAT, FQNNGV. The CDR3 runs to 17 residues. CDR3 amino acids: CASSHRLAGVPSYEQYF. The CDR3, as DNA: TGTGCCAGCAGCCACCGACTAGCGGGAGTTCCCTCCTACGAGCAGTACTTC.

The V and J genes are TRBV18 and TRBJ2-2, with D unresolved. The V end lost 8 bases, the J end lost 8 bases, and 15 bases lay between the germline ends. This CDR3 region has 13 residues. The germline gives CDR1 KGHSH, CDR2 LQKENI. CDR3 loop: CASRMTGSGELFF. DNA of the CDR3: TGTGCCAGCCGGATGACCGGGTCTGGGGAGCTGTTTTTT.

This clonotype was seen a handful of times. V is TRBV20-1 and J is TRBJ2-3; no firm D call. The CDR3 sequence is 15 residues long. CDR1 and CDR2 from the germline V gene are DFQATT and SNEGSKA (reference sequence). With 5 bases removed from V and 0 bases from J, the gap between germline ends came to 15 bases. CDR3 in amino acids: CSAAPLRASTDTQYF. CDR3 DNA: TGCAGTGCTGCCCCCCTCCGGGCTAGCACAGATACGCAGTATTTT.

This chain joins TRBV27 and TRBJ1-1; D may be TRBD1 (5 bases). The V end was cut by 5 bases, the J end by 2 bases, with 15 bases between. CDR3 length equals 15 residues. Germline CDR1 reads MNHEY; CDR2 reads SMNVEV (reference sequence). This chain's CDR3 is CASSPRPGPNTEAFF. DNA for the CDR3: TGTGCCAGCAGTCCGAGACCGGGGCCAAACACTGAAGCTTTCTTT.

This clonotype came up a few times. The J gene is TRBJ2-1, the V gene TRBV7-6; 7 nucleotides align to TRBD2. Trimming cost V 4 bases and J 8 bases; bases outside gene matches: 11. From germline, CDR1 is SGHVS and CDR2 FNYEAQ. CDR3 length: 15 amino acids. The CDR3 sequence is CASSSPTRGVYEQFF. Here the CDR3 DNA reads TGTGCCAGCAGCTCGCCTACTCGGGGGGTATATGAGCAGTTCTTC.

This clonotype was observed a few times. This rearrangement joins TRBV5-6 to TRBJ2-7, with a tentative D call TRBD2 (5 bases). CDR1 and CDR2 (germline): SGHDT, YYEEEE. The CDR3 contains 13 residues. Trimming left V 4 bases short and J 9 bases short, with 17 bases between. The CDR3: CASSRRLMTGQYF. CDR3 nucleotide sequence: TGTGCCAGCAGCCGGAGGTTGATGACCGGGCAGTACTTC. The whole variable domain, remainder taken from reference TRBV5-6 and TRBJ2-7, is DAGVTQSPTHLIKTRGQQVTLRCSPKSGHDTVSWYQQALGQGPQFIFQYYEEEERQRGNFPDRFSGHQFPNYSSELNVNALLLGDSALYLCASSRRLMTGQYFGPGTRLTVT.

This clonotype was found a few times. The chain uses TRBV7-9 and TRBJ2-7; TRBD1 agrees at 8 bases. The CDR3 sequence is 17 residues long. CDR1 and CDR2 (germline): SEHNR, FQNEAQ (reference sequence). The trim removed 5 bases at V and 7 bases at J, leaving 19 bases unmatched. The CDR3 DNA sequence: TGTGCCAGCAGCACGCACCCGGACAGGGAAGGGGGTAGGGAGCAGTACTTC. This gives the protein CASSTHPDREGGREQYF.

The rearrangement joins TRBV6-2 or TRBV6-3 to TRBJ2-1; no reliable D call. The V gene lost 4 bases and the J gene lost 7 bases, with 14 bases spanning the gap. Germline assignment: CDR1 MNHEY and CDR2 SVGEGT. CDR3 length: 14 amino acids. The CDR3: CASSSRMVGNEQFF. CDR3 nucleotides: TGTGCCAGCAGTTCCCGGATGGTCGGGAATGAGCAGTTCTTC.

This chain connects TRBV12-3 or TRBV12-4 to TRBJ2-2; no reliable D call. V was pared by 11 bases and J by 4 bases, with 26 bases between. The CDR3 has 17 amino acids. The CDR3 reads CAFSLAPGLGSTGELFF. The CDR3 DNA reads TGTGCCTTCAGTTTAGCCCCGGGCCTAGGTAGCACCGGGGAGCTGTTTTTT.

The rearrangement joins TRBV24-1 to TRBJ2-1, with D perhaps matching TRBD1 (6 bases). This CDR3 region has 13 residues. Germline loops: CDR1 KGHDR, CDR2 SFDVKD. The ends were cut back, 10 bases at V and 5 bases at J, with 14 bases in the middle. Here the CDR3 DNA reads TGTGCCACTCGCGGGCAGGGGAACAATGAGCAGTTCTTC. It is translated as CATRGQGNNEQFF.

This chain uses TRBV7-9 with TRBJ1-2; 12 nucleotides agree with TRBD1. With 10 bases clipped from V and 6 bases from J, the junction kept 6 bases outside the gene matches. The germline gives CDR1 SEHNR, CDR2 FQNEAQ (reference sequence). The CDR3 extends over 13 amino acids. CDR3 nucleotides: TGTGCCACGCCCGGGACAGGGGGCGATGGCTACACCTTC. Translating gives CATPGTGGDGYTF. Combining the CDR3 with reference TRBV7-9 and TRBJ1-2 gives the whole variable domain DTGVSQNPRHKITKRGQNVTFRCDPISEHNRLYWYRQTLGQGPEFLTYFQNEAQLEKSRLLSDRFSAERPKGSFSTLEIQRTEQGDSAMYLCATPGTGGDGYTFGSGTRLTVV.

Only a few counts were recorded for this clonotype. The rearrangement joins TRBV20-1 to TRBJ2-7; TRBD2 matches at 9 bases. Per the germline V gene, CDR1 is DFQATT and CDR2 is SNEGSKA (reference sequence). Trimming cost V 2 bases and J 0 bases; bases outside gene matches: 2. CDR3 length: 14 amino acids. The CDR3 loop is CSARRREGSYEQYF. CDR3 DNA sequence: TGCAGTGCTAGAAGGCGGGAGGGCTCCTACGAGCAGTACTTC.

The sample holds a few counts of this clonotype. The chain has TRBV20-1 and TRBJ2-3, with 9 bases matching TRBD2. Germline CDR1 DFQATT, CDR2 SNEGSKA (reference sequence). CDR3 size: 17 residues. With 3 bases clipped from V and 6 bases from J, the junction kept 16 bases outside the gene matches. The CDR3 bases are TGCAGTGCTAGGAGGGGCTCTAGCGGGACTGGGCATGATACGCAGTATTTT. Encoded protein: CSARRGSSGTGHDTQYF.

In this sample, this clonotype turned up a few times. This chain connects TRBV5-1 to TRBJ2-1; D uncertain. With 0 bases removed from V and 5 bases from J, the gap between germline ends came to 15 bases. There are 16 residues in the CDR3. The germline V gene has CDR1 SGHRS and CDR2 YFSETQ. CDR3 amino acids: CASSLVYGRKNNEQFF. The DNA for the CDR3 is TGCGCCAGCAGCTTGGTTTACGGCCGAAAAAACAATGAGCAGTTCTTC.